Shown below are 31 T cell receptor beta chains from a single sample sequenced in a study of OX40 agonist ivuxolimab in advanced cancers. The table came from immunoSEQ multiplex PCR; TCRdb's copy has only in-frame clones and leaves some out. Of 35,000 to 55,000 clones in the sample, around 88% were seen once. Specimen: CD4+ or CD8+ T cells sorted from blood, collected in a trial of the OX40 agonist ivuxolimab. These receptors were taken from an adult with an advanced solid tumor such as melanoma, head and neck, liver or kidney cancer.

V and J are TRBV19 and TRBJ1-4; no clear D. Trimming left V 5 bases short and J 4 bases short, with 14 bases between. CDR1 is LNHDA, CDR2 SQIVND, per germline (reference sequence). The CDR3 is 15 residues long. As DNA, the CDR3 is TGTGCCAGTAGTCCTACAAGACTGAATAATGAAAAACTGTTTTTT. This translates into CASSPTRLNNEKLFF.

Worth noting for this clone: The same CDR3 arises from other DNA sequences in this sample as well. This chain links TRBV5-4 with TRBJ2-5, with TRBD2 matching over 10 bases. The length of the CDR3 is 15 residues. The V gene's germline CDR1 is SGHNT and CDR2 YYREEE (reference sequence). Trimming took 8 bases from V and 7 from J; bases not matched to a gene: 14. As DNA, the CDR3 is TGTGCCAGTCAGCGGGAGGGTCTGCGGGGGGGGACCCAGTACTTC. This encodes CASQREGLRGGTQYF.

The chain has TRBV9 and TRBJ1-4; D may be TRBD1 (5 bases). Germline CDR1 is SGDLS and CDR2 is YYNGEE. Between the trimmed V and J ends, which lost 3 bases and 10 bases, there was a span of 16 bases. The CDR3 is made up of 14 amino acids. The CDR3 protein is CASSAYGGGGKLFF. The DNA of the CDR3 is TGTGCCAGCAGCGCCTACGGGGGAGGCGGAAAACTGTTTTTT.

The CDR3 bases are TGTGCCAGCAGCCGGGACAGGGGACAAGAGACCCAGTACTTC. Residues: CASSRDRGQETQYF. The chain joins TRBV4-2 to TRBJ2-5; 10 bases agree with TRBD1. Germline V gene data show CDR1 as LGHNA and CDR2 as YNFKEQ. After removal of 4 bases from V and 2 bases from J, the junction contained 1 base not matched to a gene. CDR3 length: 14 amino acids.

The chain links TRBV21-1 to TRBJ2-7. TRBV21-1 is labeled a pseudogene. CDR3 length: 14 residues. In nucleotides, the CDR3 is TGTGCCAGCAGCAAAAATGTAGGGACCTACGAGCAGTACTTC. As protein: CASSKNVGTYEQYF.

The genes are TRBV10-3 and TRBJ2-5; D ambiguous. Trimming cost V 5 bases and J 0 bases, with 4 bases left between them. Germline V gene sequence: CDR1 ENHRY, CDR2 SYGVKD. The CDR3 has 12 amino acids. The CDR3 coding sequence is TGTGCCATCAGTCCAAACCAAGAGACCCAGTACTTC. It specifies CAISPNQETQYF.

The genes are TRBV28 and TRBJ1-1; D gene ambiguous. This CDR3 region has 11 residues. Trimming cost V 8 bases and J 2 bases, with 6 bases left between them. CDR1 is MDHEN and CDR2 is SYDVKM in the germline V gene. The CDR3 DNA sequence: TGTGCCAGCGGGGATAACACTGAAGCTTTCTTT. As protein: CASGDNTEAFF.

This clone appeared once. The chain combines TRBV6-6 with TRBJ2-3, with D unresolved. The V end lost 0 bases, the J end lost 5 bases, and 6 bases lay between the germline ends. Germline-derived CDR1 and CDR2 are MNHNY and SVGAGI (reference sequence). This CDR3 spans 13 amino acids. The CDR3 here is CASSYSHQDTQYF. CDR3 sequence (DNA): TGTGCCAGCAGTTACTCGCATCAAGATACGCAGTATTTT.

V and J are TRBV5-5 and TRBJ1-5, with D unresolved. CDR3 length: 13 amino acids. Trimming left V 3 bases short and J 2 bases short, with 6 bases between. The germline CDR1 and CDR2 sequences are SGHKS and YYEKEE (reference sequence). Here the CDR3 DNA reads TGTGCCAGCAGCTCCCGGGGCAATCAGCCCCAGCATTTT. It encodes CASSSRGNQPQHF.

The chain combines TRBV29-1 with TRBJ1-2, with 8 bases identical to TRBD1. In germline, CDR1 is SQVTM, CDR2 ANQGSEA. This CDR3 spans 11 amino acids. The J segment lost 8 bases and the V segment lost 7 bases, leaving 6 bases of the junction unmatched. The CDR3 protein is CSGRQGNGYTF. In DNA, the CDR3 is TGCAGCGGAAGACAGGGGAACGGCTACACCTTC.

CDR3 nucleotides: TGCGCCAGCAGCCAAGAAGGCGGGACCTTGGAGACCCAGTACTTC. Its translation is CASSQEGGTLETQYF. The V call is TRBV4-1, the J call TRBJ2-5, with a weak D call TRBD2 (6 bases). CDR1 and CDR2 from the germline V gene are MGHRA and YSYEKL. The CDR3 consists of 15 residues. Trimming removed 0 bases from V and 5 bases from J, with 13 bases in between.

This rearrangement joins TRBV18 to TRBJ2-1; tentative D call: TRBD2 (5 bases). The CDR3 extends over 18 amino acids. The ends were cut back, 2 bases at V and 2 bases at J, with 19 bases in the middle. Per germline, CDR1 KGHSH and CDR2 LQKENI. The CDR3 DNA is TGTGCCAGCTCACCATTTCTTCTCGGGAAAGGGACCTACAATGAGCAGTTCTTC. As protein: CASSPFLLGKGTYNEQFF.

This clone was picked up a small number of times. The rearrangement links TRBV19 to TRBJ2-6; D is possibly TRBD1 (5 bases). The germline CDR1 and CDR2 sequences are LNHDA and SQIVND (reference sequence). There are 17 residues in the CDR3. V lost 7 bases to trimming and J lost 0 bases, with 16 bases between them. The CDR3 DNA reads TGTGCCAGTACGGTTGGACATTCAATCTCTGGGGCCAACGTCCTGACTTTC. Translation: CASTVGHSISGANVLTF.

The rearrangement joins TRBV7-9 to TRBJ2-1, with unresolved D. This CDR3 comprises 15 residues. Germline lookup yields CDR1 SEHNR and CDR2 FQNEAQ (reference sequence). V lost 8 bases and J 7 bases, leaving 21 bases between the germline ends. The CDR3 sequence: CASGSEIAKVNEQFF. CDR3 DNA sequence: TGTGCCAGCGGATCCGAGATAGCTAAGGTGAATGAGCAGTTCTTC.

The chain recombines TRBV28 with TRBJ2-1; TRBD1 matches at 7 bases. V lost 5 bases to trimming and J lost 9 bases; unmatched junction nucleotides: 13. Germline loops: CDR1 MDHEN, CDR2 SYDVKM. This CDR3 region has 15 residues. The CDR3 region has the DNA TGTGCCAGCAGTCCAAAACAGGGGAGAAGGAGTGAGCAGTTCTTC. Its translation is CASSPKQGRRSEQFF.

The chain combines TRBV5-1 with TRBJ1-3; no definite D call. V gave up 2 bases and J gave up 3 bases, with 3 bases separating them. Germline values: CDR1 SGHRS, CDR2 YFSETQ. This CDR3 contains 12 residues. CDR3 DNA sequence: TGCGCCAGCAGCTTAAGTGGAAACACCATATATTTT. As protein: CASSLSGNTIYF.

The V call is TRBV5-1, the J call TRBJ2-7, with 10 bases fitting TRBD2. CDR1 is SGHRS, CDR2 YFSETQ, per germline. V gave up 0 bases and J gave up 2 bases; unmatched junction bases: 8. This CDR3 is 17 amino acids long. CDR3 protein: CASSLGTSGPGPYEQYF. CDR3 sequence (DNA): TGCGCCAGCAGCTTGGGGACTAGCGGTCCGGGGCCCTACGAGCAGTACTTC.

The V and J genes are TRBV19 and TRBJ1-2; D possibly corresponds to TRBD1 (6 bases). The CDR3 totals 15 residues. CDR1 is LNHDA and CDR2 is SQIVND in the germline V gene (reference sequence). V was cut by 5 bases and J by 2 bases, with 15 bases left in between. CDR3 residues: CASSSTGRSNYGYTF. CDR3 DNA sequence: TGTGCCAGTAGTTCCACAGGGCGGTCGAACTATGGCTACACCTTC.

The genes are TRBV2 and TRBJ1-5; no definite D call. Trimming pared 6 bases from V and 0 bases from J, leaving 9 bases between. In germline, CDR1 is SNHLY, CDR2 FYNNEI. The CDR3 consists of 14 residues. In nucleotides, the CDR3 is TGTGCCAGCAGATACACAAATAGCAATCAGCCCCAGCATTTT. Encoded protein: CASRYTNSNQPQHF.

The CDR3 reads CASSEEAGNIQYF. For the CDR3, the DNA is TGTGCCAGCAGTGAAGAGGCGGGAAACATTCAGTACTTC. The rearrangement joins TRBV2 to TRBJ2-4; TRBD2 might be the D (5 bases). The germline V and J ends were trimmed by 1 base and 6 bases, with 7 bases remaining between them. CDR3 length: 13 residues. CDR1 SNHLY and CDR2 FYNNEI come from the germline V gene.

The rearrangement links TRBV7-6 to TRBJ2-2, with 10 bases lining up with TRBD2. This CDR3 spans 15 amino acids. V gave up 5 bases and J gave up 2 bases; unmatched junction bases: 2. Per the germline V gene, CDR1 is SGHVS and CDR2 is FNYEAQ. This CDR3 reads CASSQREGNTGELFF. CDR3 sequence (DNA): TGTGCCAGCAGCCAGCGGGAGGGTAACACCGGGGAGCTGTTTTTT. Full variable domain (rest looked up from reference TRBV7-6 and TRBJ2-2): GAGVSQSPRYKVTKRGQDVALRCDPISGHVSLYWYRQALGQGPEFLTYFNYEAQQDKSGLPNDRFSAERPEGSISTLTIQRTEQRDSAMYRCASSQREGNTGELFFGEGSRLTVL.

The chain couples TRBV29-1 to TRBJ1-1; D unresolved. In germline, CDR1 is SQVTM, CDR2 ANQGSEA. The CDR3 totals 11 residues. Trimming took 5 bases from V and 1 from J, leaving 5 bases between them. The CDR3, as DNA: TGCAGCGTTTACGCGAACACTGAAGCTTTCTTT. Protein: CSVYANTEAFF. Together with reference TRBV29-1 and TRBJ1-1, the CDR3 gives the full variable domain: SAVISQKPSRDICQRGTSLTIQCQVDSQVTMMFWYRQQPGQSLTLIATANQGSEATYESGFVIDKFPISRPNLTFSTLTVSNMSPEDSSIYLCSVYANTEAFFGQGTRLTVV.

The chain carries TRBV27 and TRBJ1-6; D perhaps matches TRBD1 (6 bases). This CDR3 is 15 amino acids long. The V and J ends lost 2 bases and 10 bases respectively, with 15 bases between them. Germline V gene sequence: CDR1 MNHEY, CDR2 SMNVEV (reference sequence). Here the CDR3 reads CASSLEGGQYSPLHF. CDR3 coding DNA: TGTGCCAGCAGTTTAGAAGGGGGGCAATACTCACCCCTCCACTTT.

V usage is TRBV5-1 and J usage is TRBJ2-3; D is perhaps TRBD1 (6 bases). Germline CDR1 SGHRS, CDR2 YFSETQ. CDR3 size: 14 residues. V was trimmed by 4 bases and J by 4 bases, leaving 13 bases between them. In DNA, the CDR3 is TGCGCCAGCAGCAGGGCTACAGGGCCAGATACGCAGTATTTT. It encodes CASSRATGPDTQYF. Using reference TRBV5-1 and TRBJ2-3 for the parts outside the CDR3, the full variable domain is KAGVTQTPRYLIKTRGQQVTLSCSPISGHRSVSWYQQTPGQGLQFLFEYFSETQRNKGNFPGRFSGRQFSNSRSEMNVSTLELGDSALYLCASSRATGPDTQYFGPGTRLTVL.

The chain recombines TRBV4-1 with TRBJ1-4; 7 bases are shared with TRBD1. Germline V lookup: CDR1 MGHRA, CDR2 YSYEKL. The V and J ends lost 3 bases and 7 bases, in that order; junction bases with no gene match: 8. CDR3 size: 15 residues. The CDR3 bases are TGCGCCAGCAGCCAGATAGACAGGGAGGGTGAAAAACTGTTTTTT. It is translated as CASSQIDREGEKLFF.

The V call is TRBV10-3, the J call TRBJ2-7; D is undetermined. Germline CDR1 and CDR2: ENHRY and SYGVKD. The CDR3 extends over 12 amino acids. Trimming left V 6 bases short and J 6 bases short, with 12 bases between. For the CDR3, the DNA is TGTGCCATCAGCCCCCGGGCCTCCGAGCAGTACTTC. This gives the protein CAISPRASEQYF.

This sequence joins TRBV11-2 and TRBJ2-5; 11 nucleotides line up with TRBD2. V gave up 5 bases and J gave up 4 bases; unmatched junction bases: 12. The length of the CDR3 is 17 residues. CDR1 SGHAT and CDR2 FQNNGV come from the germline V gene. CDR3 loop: CASSPRRALAGGETQYF. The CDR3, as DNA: TGTGCCAGCAGCCCAAGAAGGGCCCTAGCGGGAGGAGAGACCCAGTACTTC.

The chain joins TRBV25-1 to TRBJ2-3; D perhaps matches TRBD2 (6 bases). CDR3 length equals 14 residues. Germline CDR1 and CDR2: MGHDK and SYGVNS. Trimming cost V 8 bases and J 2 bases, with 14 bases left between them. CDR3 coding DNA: TGTGCCAGCTCTCACGGAGGGTCCACAGATACGCAGTATTTT. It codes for CASSHGGSTDTQYF.

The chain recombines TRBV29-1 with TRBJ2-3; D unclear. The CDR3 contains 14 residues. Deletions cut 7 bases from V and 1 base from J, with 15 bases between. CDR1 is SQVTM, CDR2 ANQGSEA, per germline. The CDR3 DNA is TGCAGCGGCCTCGAGGAGTCTCGCACAGATACGCAGTATTTT. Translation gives CSGLEESRTDTQYF.

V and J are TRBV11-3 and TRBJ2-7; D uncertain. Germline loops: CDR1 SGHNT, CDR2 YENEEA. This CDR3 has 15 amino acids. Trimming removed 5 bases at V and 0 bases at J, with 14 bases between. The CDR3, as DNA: TGTGCCAGCAGCCCTAGTGTCCGGAGCTCCTACGAGCAGTACTTC. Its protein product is CASSPSVRSSYEQYF.

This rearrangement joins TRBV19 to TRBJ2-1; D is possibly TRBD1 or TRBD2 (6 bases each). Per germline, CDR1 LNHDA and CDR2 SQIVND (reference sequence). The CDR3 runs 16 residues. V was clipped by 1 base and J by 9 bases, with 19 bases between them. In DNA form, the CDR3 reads TGTGCCAGTAGTATAGTTGTAAACAGGGTCGGGAGTGAGCAGTTCTTC. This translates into CASSIVVNRVGSEQFF.